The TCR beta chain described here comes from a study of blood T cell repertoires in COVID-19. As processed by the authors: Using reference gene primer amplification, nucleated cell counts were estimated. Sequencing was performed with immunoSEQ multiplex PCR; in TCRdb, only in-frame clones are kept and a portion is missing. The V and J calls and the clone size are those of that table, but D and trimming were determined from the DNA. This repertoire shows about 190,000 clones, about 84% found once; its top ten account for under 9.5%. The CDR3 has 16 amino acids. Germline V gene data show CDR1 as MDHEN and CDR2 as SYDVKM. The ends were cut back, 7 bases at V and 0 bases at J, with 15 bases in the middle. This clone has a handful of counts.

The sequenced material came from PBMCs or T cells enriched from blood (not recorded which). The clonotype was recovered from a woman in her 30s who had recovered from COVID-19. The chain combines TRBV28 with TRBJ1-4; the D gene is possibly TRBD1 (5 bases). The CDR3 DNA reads TGTGCCAGCATCTGGGAATCGGGGGCAACTAATGAAAAACTGTTTTTT. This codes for CASIWESGATNEKLFF.